The clone carrying this T cell receptor (beta chain) was observed at least ten times. Time point reported: patch test 1, 2 weeks after DPC sensitization. Treatment defined: therapeutic diphenylcyclopropenone sensitization with weekly scalp DPC. In every case, blood was obtained before the patch test was applied. The study drew its donors from alopecia patients who were 18 to 70 years old and suitable for DPC. Per the study methods: A per-sample median of around 100,000 TCRs was observed, with a range of about 23,224 to 700,000. Via MiXCR, TCRdb re-called the RACE reads, giving one row per CDR3 protein. Clone size and V and J calls follow TCRdb, not the original study. The data hold around 100,000 distinct CDR3 sequences, with approximately 9.9% observed a single time. The data were obtained in a study of human T cells and chemical hapten exposure. CDR3 size: 12 residues. Germline V CDR1 and CDR2: GTSNPN, SVGIG (reference sequence). The V end was cut by 3 bases, the J end by 2 bases, with 7 bases between.

The receptor comes from a middle-aged woman with alopecia areata. Some clones in this sample may be carry-over from other donors' samples. Sequencing was performed on whole blood, taken in connection with sensitization to the hapten diphenylcyclopropenone (DPC). This sequence joins TRBV30 and TRBJ1-2, with unresolved D. CDR3 protein: CAWRGGNYGYTF. DNA of the CDR3: TGTGCCTGGAGGGGTGGGAACTATGGCTACACCTTC.